This TCR beta chain was captured by sequencing in a study of OX40 agonist ivuxolimab in advanced cancers. Background on the study: Every 2 weeks, patients received ivuxolimab intravenously, dosed at 0.01 to 10 mg/kg. Study-wide findings and caveats: Low normalized T-cell clonal expansion was additionally recorded for some nonresponders.

As concerns this clone: Its antigen is unknown.

This table comes from immunoSEQ multiplex PCR, and its TCRdb copy is limited to in-frame clones, with some not included. Of some 43,000 clones listed, more than 75% were seen once; the top ten hold 10%. Anyone with autoimmune disease history or systemic immunosuppression was excluded. Baseline, cycle 4 day 1, and cycle 7 day 1 were the blood sampling points. Per germline, CDR1 SGHDN and CDR2 FVKESK. The CDR3 totals 17 residues. The V end was cut by 0 bases, the J end by 2 bases, with 14 bases between. The TCR originated in an adult with an advanced solid tumor such as melanoma, head and neck, liver or kidney cancer. This rearrangement joins TRBV14 to TRBJ1-5, with D uncertain. Material: CD4+ or CD8+ T cells sorted from blood, obtained in a trial of the OX40 agonist ivuxolimab. The chain's CDR3 is CASSQDVLSAGNQPQHF. Written as DNA, the CDR3 is TGTGCCAGCAGCCAAGACGTTCTATCAGCGGGCAATCAGCCCCAGCATTTT.